This TCR beta chain was observed in a study of cytomegalovirus exposure and HLA in healthy donors. The V end lost 3 bases, the J end lost 0 bases, and 6 bases lay between the germline ends. There are 15 residues in the CDR3. Germline V lookup: CDR1 SNHLY, CDR2 FYNNEI. In the PCR, 60 Vbeta and 13 Jbeta primers were used. Assay used: immunoSEQ multiplex PCR; TCRdb lists only in-frame clones, some missing. The sample has roughly 200,000 clones, 82% seen once. Study-wide findings and caveats: What was likely a sequencing artifact was a cluster of highly shared sequence variants.

Note on this clone: Its target is unknown.

The gene calls are TRBV2 and TRBJ2-6; no definite D call. The TCR originated in a woman aged 40 to 49 in good health and CMV-seronegative. The sequenced material came from PBMCs. CDR3 nucleotide sequence: TGTGCCAGCAGTGATGAGAACTCTGGGGCCAACGTCCTGACTTTC. It yields the protein CASSDENSGANVLTF.